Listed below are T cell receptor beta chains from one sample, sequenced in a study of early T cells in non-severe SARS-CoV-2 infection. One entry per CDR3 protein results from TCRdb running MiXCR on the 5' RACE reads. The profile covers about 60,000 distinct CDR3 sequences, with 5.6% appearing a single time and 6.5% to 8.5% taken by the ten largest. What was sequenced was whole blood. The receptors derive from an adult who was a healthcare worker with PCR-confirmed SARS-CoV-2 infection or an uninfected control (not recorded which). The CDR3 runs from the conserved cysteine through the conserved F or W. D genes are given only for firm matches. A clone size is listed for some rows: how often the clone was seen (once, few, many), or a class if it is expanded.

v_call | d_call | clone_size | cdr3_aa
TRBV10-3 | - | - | CAISVIVAPGELFF
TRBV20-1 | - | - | CSASVGVGELFF
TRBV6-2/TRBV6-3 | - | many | CASSYSRRVGNQPQHF
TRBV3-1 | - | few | CASSTWTARIEETQYF
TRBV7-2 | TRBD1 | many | CASSLAGQGAGQPQHF
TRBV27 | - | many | CASTLDRTTDTQYF
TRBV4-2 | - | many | CASSLGGGNEQYF
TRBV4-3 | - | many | CASSQDRVGPSEQYF
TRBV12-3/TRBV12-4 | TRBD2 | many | CASSLGASGGASTDTQYF
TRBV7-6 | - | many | CASSRGGETQYF
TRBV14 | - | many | CVFVGSPYEQYF
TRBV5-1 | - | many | CASSLARSSSYEQYF
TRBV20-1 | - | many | CSARVPDTYNEQFF
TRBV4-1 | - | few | CASSQDRGWWEQYF
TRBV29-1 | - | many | CSVMSSTVEYEQYF
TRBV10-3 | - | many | CAISESKSGEGYTF
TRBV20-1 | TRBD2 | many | CSATPSGGPYF
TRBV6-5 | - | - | CTSRRSSTGANVLTF
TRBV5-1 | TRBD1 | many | CASSPRTGGSYGYTF
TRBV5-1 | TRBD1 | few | CASSAYRGRGGTEAFF
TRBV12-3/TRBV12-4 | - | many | CASSSVRRSGNTEAFF
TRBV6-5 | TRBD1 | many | CASRPNRGTGGLKSPLHF
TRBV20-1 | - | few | CSARGLLETQYF
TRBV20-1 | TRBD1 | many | CSASRQGGKLFF
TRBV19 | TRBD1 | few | CATAYRGGTEAFF
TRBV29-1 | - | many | CSAIPGTSTDTQYF
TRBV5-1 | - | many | CASTPDGGSNQPQHF
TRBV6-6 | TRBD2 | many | CASRGTSGANTDTQYF
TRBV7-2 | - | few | CASSLFGDEKLFF
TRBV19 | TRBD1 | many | CASSHRGLDEQFF
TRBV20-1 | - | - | CSARVPSSSYEQYF
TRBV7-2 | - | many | CASSLAGGLTTNEKLFF
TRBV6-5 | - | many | CASSYSGRAGEQYF
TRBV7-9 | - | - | CASSGVSRQTDTQYF
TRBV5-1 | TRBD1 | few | CASSLTGADQPQHF
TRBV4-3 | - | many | CASSPGARTGELFF
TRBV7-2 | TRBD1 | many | CASSLRAPGQGSNEQFF
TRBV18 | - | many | CASSPGRVQNTEAFF
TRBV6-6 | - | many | CASSYGGAEAFF
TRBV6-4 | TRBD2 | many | CASTGLVRPEQFF